This is a list of T cell receptor beta chains from one sample in a study of glioma-infiltrating T cells after dendritic cell vaccination. Libraries were prepared by immunoSEQ multiplex PCR; TCRdb keeps only in-frame clonotypes and omits some of them. The sample lists roughly 80,000 clones; roughly 90% were seen once. The sample was blood, taken before dendritic cell vaccination. The receptors stem from a human donor with glioblastoma. CDR3s include the opening cysteine and the closing phenylalanine or tryptophan. D genes are given only for firm matches. Size is stated for part of the rows, as once, few or many counts, or as a class when the clone is expanded.

J gene,V gene,clone size,D gene,CDR3 protein,CDR3 DNA
TRBJ1-1,TRBV30,once,NA,CALGDTEAFF,TGTGCCCTGGGAGACACTGAAGCTTTCTTT
TRBJ2-5,TRBV2,NA,TRBD2,CASWKGLAGGRKETQYF,TGTGCCAGCTGGAAGGGACTAGCGGGGGGGCGGAAAGAGACCCAGTACTTC
TRBJ2-1,TRBV9,NA,NA,CASSVGGDSSYNEQFF,TGTGCCAGCAGCGTAGGGGGGGATAGCTCCTACAATGAGCAGTTCTTC
TRBJ1-2,TRBV27,NA,TRBD1,CASTGGYGYTF,TGTGCCAGCACAGGGGGCTATGGCTACACCTTC
TRBJ2-3,TRBV29-1,NA,NA,CSVRTTSPSSTDTQYF,TGCAGCGTCCGCACTACTAGCCCCTCTAGCACAGATACGCAGTATTTT
TRBJ1-1,TRBV7-9,NA,NA,CASIPRGSVHTEAFF,TGTGCCAGCATCCCCCGGGGGTCAGTTCACACTGAAGCTTTCTTT
TRBJ1-2,TRBV30,NA,NA,CAWTPGRDFYGYTF,TGTGCCTGGACCCCAGGCAGGGATTTTTATGGCTACACCTTC
TRBJ1-1,TRBV5-1,NA,NA,CASSVTYTNTEAFF,TGCGCCAGCAGCGTGACTTACACGAACACTGAAGCTTTCTTT
TRBJ2-5,TRBV11-2,NA,TRBD1,CASSSTGVETQYF,TGTGCCAGCAGTTCTACAGGGGTAGAGACCCAGTACTTC
TRBJ2-4,TRBV9,NA,NA,CASSVGRIGDIQYF,TGTGCCAGCAGCGTTGGTCGAATCGGGGACATTCAGTACTTC
TRBJ1-5,TRBV18,NA,NA,CASSPRAGEQPQHF,TGTGCCAGCTCACCACGGGCAGGGGAGCAGCCCCAGCATTTT
TRBJ1-2,TRBV19,NA,TRBD1,CASRPGQDYGYTF,TGTGCCAGTAGACCGGGACAGGACTATGGCTACACCTTC
TRBJ1-5,TRBV4-1,once,NA,CASSQGGEGNQPQHF,TGCGCCAGCAGCCAAGGAGGGGAGGGGAATCAGCCCCAGCATTTT
TRBJ1-2,TRBV11-2,NA,TRBD1,CASSPDRGYGYTF,TGTGCCAGCAGCCCGGACAGGGGCTATGGCTACACCTTC
TRBJ1-1,TRBV6-1,NA,NA,CASSLGQNEAFF,TGTGCCAGCAGTCTCGGACAGAATGAAGCTTTCTTT
TRBJ1-2,TRBV4-2,NA,NA,CASSQERVYTF,TGTGCCAGCAGCCAAGAGAGGGTCTACACCTTC
TRBJ1-1,TRBV30,NA,TRBD1,CAWSNQGETEAFF,TGTGCCTGGAGTAACCAGGGGGAGACTGAAGCTTTCTTT
TRBJ1-1,TRBV7-9,NA,NA,CASSSLDIEAFF,TGTGCCAGCAGCTCTCTGGACATTGAAGCTTTCTTT
TRBJ2-3,TRBV11-3,NA,NA,CASSLSRNTDTQYF,TGTGCCAGCAGCTTATCCAGGAACACAGATACGCAGTATTTT
TRBJ2-6,TRBV2,NA,NA,CASSEFTALYGANVLTF,TGTGCCAGCAGTGAATTCACAGCTTTGTACGGGGCCAACGTCCTGACTTTC
TRBJ1-2,TRBV7-3,NA,NA,CASSSTPDRIGGYTF,TGTGCCAGCAGCTCCACCCCGGATCGGATCGGGGGCTACACCTTC
TRBJ2-7,TRBV21-1,NA,NA,CASSSGTPYEQYF,TGTGCCAGCAGCTCCGGGACACCCTACGAGCAGTACTTC
TRBJ1-3,TRBV5-1,NA,TRBD1,CASSPGQGADTIYF,TGCGCCAGCAGCCCAGGACAGGGTGCGGACACCATATATTTT
TRBJ1-3,TRBV5-4,once,NA,CASSSPGSGNTIYF,TGTGCCAGCAGCTCGCCGGGCTCTGGAAACACCATATATTTT
TRBJ2-5,TRBV5-6,NA,NA,CASSPTGEGETQYF,TGTGCCAGCAGCCCCACGGGAGAGGGGGAGACCCAGTACTTC
TRBJ1-5,TRBV30,once,NA,CAWSVSGGSNQPQHF,TGTGCCTGGAGTGTGAGCGGGGGGAGCAATCAGCCCCAGCATTTT
TRBJ1-2,TRBV6-5,NA,NA,CAIKRGGNYGYTF,TGTGCCATAAAACGGGGGGGCAACTATGGCTACACCTTC
TRBJ2-7,TRBV10-3,NA,NA,CAISAGSYEQYF,TGTGCCATCAGTGCAGGGTCCTACGAGCAGTACTTC
TRBJ2-7,TRBV27,once,TRBD2,CASSPGTSGGFYEQYF,TGTGCCAGCAGTCCTGGGACTAGCGGGGGGTTCTACGAGCAGTACTTC
TRBJ1-1,TRBV2,NA,NA,CASMRAMNTEAFF,TGTGCCAGCATGCGCGCCATGAACACTGAAGCTTTCTTT
TRBJ2-7,TRBV9,few,NA,CASSPSPTYEQYF,TGTGCCAGCAGCCCGAGCCCCACCTACGAGCAGTACTTC
TRBJ1-1,TRBV27,NA,TRBD1,CASRSQGAEAFF,TGTGCCAGCAGATCTCAGGGGGCTGAAGCTTTCTTT
TRBJ2-5,TRBV30,once,NA,CAWSVFSRGRQETQYF,TGTGCCTGGAGTGTATTTTCCCGAGGGAGGCAAGAGACCCAGTACTTC
TRBJ1-2,TRBV4-2,NA,TRBD1,CASSLTGANYGYTF,TGTGCCAGCAGCCTGACAGGGGCTAACTATGGCTACACCTTC
TRBJ1-4,TRBV27,NA,NA,CASSLLSGNEKLFF,TGTGCCAGCAGTTTATTATCAGGGAATGAAAAACTGTTTTTT
TRBJ2-3,TRBV5-1,NA,TRBD2,CASAGTSGGVYDTQYF,TGCGCCAGCGCCGGGACTAGCGGGGGAGTCTACGATACGCAGTATTTT